This TCR beta chain was found in a study of vaccination effects on CD4 cells after COVID-19. With the ViraFEST assay, the study expanded antigen-specific CD4+ T cells using viral peptide pools, then sequenced them. Culturing for around 10 days preceded CD4+ T cell isolation. The study found no prior SARS-CoV-2 infection in the vaccine recipients, who tested negative for nucleocapsid antibodies. Days 3 and 7 saw half the medium replaced with IL-2 medium. The assay was immunoSEQ multiplex PCR, and TCRdb's table has in-frame clones only and misses some. The sample yields approximately 76,000 clones, 78% seen once. Details on this clone: As yet, its antigen is unknown.

The V gene's germline CDR1 is MDHEN and CDR2 SYDVKM. This CDR3 spans 17 amino acids. The V and J ends lost 7 bases and 0 bases, in that order; junction bases with no gene match: 10. This sequence was found in a human donor who received a COVID-19 vaccine. Sequences were derived from CD4+ T cells from PBMCs cultured with SARS-CoV-2 spike peptides, sampled before COVID-19 vaccination. The V and J genes are TRBV28 and TRBJ2-2; 8 bases align to TRBD2. CDR3 residues: CASNTRRLAPNTGELFF. For the CDR3, the DNA is TGTGCCAGCAATACCCGCCGACTAGCGCCGAACACCGGGGAGCTGTTTTTT.